These 17 T cell receptor beta chains were sequenced from one sample in a study of blood T cells in healthy people across ages. A J-beta primer mix and a sample-barcoded 5' primer were used in a second PCR of roughly 6 to 11 cycles. TCRdb fed the 5' RACE reads into MiXCR, producing one record per CDR3 protein. Among around 1,900,000 distinct CDR3 sequences listed, roughly two fifths were seen once. Sequencing input: blood. The source is a human donor in good health.

V usage is TRBV6-2 or TRBV6-3 and J usage is TRBJ2-3; the D gene is possibly TRBD2 (6 bases). The germline gives CDR1 MNHEY, CDR2 SVGEGT. V gave up 10 bases and J gave up 1 base, with 24 bases separating them. CDR3 length equals 17 residues. CDR3 loop: CATTRVGGAGRTDTQYF. The CDR3 region has the DNA TGTGCCACTACTAGAGTCGGCGGGGCAGGCCGCACAGATACGCAGTATTTT.

The rearrangement uses TRBV12-3 or TRBV12-4 and TRBJ2-1, with 9 bases aligning to TRBD2. The CDR3 extends over 19 amino acids. With V trimmed by 3 bases and J by 5 bases, 17 bases remained unmatched. The DNA of the CDR3 is TGTGCCAGCAGTTTGTCCCCCTCTCCAAGGCGGGAGGGTCACAATGAGCAGTTCTTC. Its translation: CASSLSPSPRREGHNEQFF.

With regard to this clonotype: The junction shows a germline mismatch at one end, possibly a read error. The chain is built from TRBV12-3 or TRBV12-4 and TRBJ2-3; D is uncertain. The CDR3 has 12 residues. The CDR3 nucleotides read TGTGCCAGCAGCCACAGCGCAGATGCGCAGTATTTT. This codes for CASSHSADAQYF.

The rearrangement links TRBV14 to TRBJ1-1; D is perhaps TRBD1 (5 bases). The CDR3 runs 13 residues. V was clipped by 4 bases and J by 4 bases, with 10 bases between them. CDR1 SGHDN and CDR2 FVKESK come from the germline V gene. The CDR3 loop is CASSRSGTTEAFF. CDR3 bases: TGTGCCAGCAGCCGGAGTGGGACCACTGAAGCTTTCTTT.

This clonotype was recorded only once. J is TRBJ2-1 and V is TRBV5-1, with D perhaps matching TRBD1 or TRBD2 (5 bases each). The CDR3 has 15 amino acids. V was shortened by 0 bases and J by 2 bases, with 9 bases between the two germline ends. Germline CDR1 reads SGHRS; CDR2 reads YFSETQ. The DNA for the CDR3 is TGCGCCAGCAGCTTGGAGGGGCGGGCCTACAATGAGCAGTTCTTC. Protein sequence: CASSLEGRAYNEQFF.

This clonotype turned up a few times. V is TRBV29-1 and J is TRBJ2-1; no clear D. Germline loops: CDR1 SQVTM, CDR2 ANQGSEA. Trimming removed 6 bases at V and 3 bases at J, with 6 bases between. This CDR3 is built from 11 residues. The CDR3 region has the DNA TGCAGCGTACCCGGCTACAATGAGCAGTTCTTC. Its protein is CSVPGYNEQFF.

The gene calls are TRBV5-1 and TRBJ1-1; weak D call: TRBD1 (5 bases). Germline values: CDR1 SGHRS, CDR2 YFSETQ. The CDR3 is 14 residues long. V was cut by 2 bases and J by 1 base, with 9 bases left in between. CDR3 protein: CASSFNQGNTEAFF. CDR3 coding DNA: TGCGCCAGCAGCTTCAATCAGGGGAACACTGAAGCTTTCTTT.

This clonotype was recorded once. The gene calls are TRBV24-1 and TRBJ1-5; a possible D gene is TRBD1 (5 bases). Between the trimmed V and J ends, which lost 2 bases and 7 bases, there was a span of 11 bases. The CDR3 length is 14 residues. In germline, CDR1 is KGHDR, CDR2 SFDVKD. The CDR3, as DNA: TGTGCCACCAGTGATTGGGAGGGGTTACAGCCCCAGCATTTT. It codes for CATSDWEGLQPQHF.

There are a few counts of this clonotype. This chain links TRBV2 with TRBJ2-7, with D perhaps being TRBD1 or TRBD2 (5 bases each). Germline V CDR1 and CDR2: SNHLY, FYNNEI. The CDR3 is 13 amino acids. The V end was cut by 1 base, the J end by 3 bases, with 7 bases between. The CDR3 here is CASSEGGFYEQYF. Here the CDR3 DNA reads TGTGCCAGCAGTGAAGGGGGGTTCTACGAGCAGTACTTC. Full variable domain (remainder filled in from reference TRBV2 and TRBJ2-7): EPEVTQTPSHQVTQMGQEVILRCVPISNHLYFYWYRQILGQKVEFLVSFYNNEISEKSEIFDDQFSVERPDGSNFTLKIRSTKLEDSAMYFCASSEGGFYEQYFGPGTRLTVT.

This clonotype came up a few times. CDR3 loop: CASSLNFPGQGGKQYF. The CDR3, as DNA: TGTGCCAGCAGCTTAAACTTTCCGGGACAGGGAGGGAAGCAGTACTTC. The chain uses TRBV7-2 and TRBJ2-7, with 9 bases matching TRBD1. The trim removed 2 bases at V and 8 bases at J, leaving 13 bases unmatched. Germline-derived CDR1 and CDR2 are SGHTA and FQGNSA. This CDR3 has 16 residues.

CDR3 sequence reads: CASSYGRGLAVSYEQYF. DNA for the CDR3: TGTGCCAGCAGTTACGGCAGGGGACTAGCGGTTTCCTACGAGCAGTACTTC. The chain combines TRBV6-5 with TRBJ2-7; TRBD2 matches 11 bases. Losses at the gene ends were 2 bases for V and 1 base for J; bases not matched to a gene: 7. Germline CDR1 and CDR2: MNHEY and SVGAGI. This CDR3 is built from 17 residues.

This clonotype appeared a few times. The chain employs TRBV11-2 and TRBJ2-4, with D perhaps matching TRBD1 or TRBD2 (5 bases each). Gene TRBJ2-5 matches the end of the DNA better, so the J call may be wrong. The V gene's germline CDR1 is SGHAT and CDR2 FQNNGV. The CDR3 sequence is 17 residues long. As DNA, the CDR3 is TGTGCCAGCAGCCGAAGGGGCTCCCTAGCCAGCCGAGAGACCCAGTACTTC. This encodes CASSRRGSLASRETQYF.

The rearrangement links TRBV7-2 to TRBJ1-2; the D is unclear. CDR1 and CDR2 from the germline V gene are SGHTA and FQGNSA. Trimming pared 1 base from V and 8 bases from J, leaving 14 bases between. CDR3 size: 14 residues. The CDR3: CASSLEAALGGYTF. CDR3 sequence (DNA): TGTGCCAGCAGCTTAGAAGCTGCCTTAGGGGGCTACACCTTC.

The sample holds a few counts of this clonotype. V gene TRBV12-3 or TRBV12-4 combines with J gene TRBJ1-1; D call uncertain. The ends were cut back, 8 bases at V and 1 base at J, with 11 bases in the middle. CDR3 length: 13 amino acids. The CDR3 DNA reads as TGTGCCAGCTCACCACCGGCGAACACTGAAGCTTTCTTT. It codes for CASSPPANTEAFF.

The chain has TRBV6-2 or TRBV6-3 and TRBJ2-1, with 8 bases that match TRBD1. Unmatched junction bases numbered 8, after V lost 6 bases and J lost 10 bases. The germline gives CDR1 MNHEY, CDR2 SVGEGT. The CDR3 loop spans 13 amino acids. The CDR3 region has the DNA TGTGCCAGCAGCGACCCAGGGGGCTTGGAGCAGTTCTTC. It yields the protein CASSDPGGLEQFF.

The V call is TRBV12-5, the J call TRBJ2-1; 7 nucleotides line up with TRBD2. The CDR3 has 13 residues. J lost 12 bases, V lost 6 bases, and 11 bases had no gene match. Germline V gives CDR1 LGHNT, CDR2 FRNRAP. Written as DNA, the CDR3 is TGTGCTAGTGGCTCTGACTGGGGGGGTGGGCAGTTCTTC. This sequence encodes CASGSDWGGGQFF.

This chain links TRBV28 with TRBJ1-2; weak D call: TRBD1 (6 bases). From germline, CDR1 is MDHEN and CDR2 SYDVKM. The V gene lost 10 bases and the J gene lost 4 bases, with 19 bases spanning the gap. This CDR3 is 14 amino acids long. This CDR3 is CATNPTGETYGYTF. DNA for the CDR3: TGTGCCACTAATCCGACAGGAGAAACCTATGGCTACACCTTC.